One sample yielded the 3 T cell receptor beta chains listed below, sequenced in a study of T cell responses to AZD1222 COVID-19 vaccine. TCRdb's copy holds only in-frame clones and misses some; the assay was immunoSEQ multiplex PCR. Among approximately 150,000 clones listed, roughly 89% were seen once. The material was peripheral blood, obtained on day 0 of AZD1222 vaccination. The receptors stem from an adult in good health.

The chain joins TRBV21-1 to TRBJ1-1. TRBV21-1 is a pseudogene. The CDR3 spans 18 residues. The CDR3 DNA follows: TGTGCCAGCAGCAAAAGGTGGGTCGCAGGGGAGGTTTGGACTGAAGCTTTCTTT. It specifies CASSKRWVAGEVWTEAFF.

V is TRBV5-4 and J is TRBJ2-7; 8 nucleotides agree with TRBD2. CDR1 is SGHNT and CDR2 is YYREEE in the germline V gene (reference sequence). J lost 6 bases, V lost 2 bases, and 10 bases had no gene match. The CDR3 contains 15 residues. DNA of the CDR3: TGTGCCAGCAGCTTCGTTACGGGGGGGTCTCCCGAGCAGTACTTC. This codes for CASSFVTGGSPEQYF.

This clone appeared a few times. This chain connects TRBV11-2 to TRBJ1-1; no definite D call. The CDR3 runs 13 residues. Per germline, CDR1 SGHAT and CDR2 FQNNGV. V was shortened by 4 bases and J by 1 base, with 7 bases between the two germline ends. CDR3 nucleotides: TGTGCCAGCAGCTCCTACTCGAACACTGAAGCTTTCTTT. It codes for CASSSYSNTEAFF.